These T cell receptor beta chains were read from a single sample in a study of shared clonotypes between healthy human individuals. Method: immunoSEQ multiplex PCR; TCRdb's copy keeps in-frame clones and lacks some. The table has around 2,000,000 clones, about 92% seen once. The sample was naive CD8+ T cells from PBMCs. These receptors originate from a man aged 18 to 35 in good health. Some clones in this sample may be carry-over from other donors' samples. Each CDR3 is given with its conserved first and last residue.

V gene	J gene	CDR3 protein
TRBV15	TRBJ2-5	CATGRGGLGLETQYF
TRBV9	TRBJ2-3	CASSAPRLKSADTQYF
TRBV7-8	TRBJ2-1	CASSFQGGYEQFF
TRBV29-1	TRBJ2-7	CSVRGQADSYEQYF
TRBV6-5	TRBJ2-1	CASSYDRHEQFF
TRBV5-4	TRBJ2-5	CASSPGGDLQETQYF
TRBV28	TRBJ1-4	CASSLSTGSDEKLFF
TRBV27	TRBJ1-4	CASRYSTGGADGEKLFF
TRBV13	TRBJ2-1	CASSPVAGKVYEQFF
TRBV7-9	TRBJ2-7	CASSIRTGGEQYF
TRBV5-1	TRBJ2-5	CASSSWSLAVQETQYF
TRBV7-8	TRBJ2-7	CASSPPLDTYEQYF
TRBV28	TRBJ2-1	CASAPVYNEQFF
TRBV5-6	TRBJ1-1	CASSLAGGVTEAFF
TRBV11-1	TRBJ2-3	CASSILVLTDTQYF
TRBV28	TRBJ2-3	CASSLFLIMAGSTDTQYF
TRBV18	TRBJ2-5	CASSPPLRTSGSLYQETQYF
TRBV6-5	TRBJ1-1	CASSYAENTEAFF
TRBV14	TRBJ2-3	CASSPWVSTDTQYF
TRBV4-1	TRBJ2-7	CASSQSGTNAYEQYF
TRBV9	TRBJ2-2	CASSAREATGELFF
TRBV19	TRBJ2-7	CASSIRPAYEQYF
TRBV9	TRBJ2-7	CASSLGGRSYEQYF
TRBV7-9	TRBJ1-1	CASSLAGGLNTEAFF
TRBV27	TRBJ2-2	CASSPSSGMAGELFF
TRBV4-1	TRBJ2-7	CASSPGRPYEQYF
TRBV7-9	TRBJ1-4	CASSYGPQGRGEKLFF
TRBV11-3	TRBJ2-3	CASSLEPSNTQYF
TRBV5-1	TRBJ1-1	CASSYDHRDRVLGTEAFF
TRBV19	TRBJ1-1	CASSPPRTGGLNTEAFF
TRBV7-9	TRBJ1-1	CASSLPGNEAFF
TRBV19	TRBJ1-2	CASSDKGTPGGYTF
TRBV19	TRBJ2-2	CASSIDRVDTGELFF
TRBV27	TRBJ1-1	CASSFLGGTEAFF
TRBV5-6	TRBJ1-1	CASSWPEGGTEAFF
TRBV4-3	TRBJ2-2	CASSQTRMGTGELFF
TRBV5-1	TRBJ2-7	CASSLWTGDEQYF
TRBV7-9	TRBJ1-4	CASSLAQLFNEKLFF
TRBV19	TRBJ2-7	CASTSGSYEQYF
TRBV29-1	TRBJ2-7	CSVVTGRTSGREQYF
TRBV5-6	TRBJ2-7	CASSPGTSGMISYEQYF